This is a list of T cell receptor beta chains from one sample in a study of CD8 T cells in ankylosing spondylitis. MiXCR, applied by TCRdb to the 5' RACE reads, yields one record per CDR3 protein. Here the sample spans about 240,000 distinct CDR3 sequences, approximately 9% being singletons. Input material: blood, either unsorted or a sorted T cell fraction (not recorded which). All receptors come from a male donor with ankylosing spondylitis or in good health (not recorded which). Both conserved end residues are part of each CDR3. The order of the fields is V gene, clone size, J gene, D gene, CDR3 protein, CDR3 DNA. A D gene is named only where the DNA matches it firmly. Clone size is given for some rows only: seen once, a few or many times, or a class if the clone is expanded.

V: TRBV7-2
size: many
J: TRBJ2-1
D: .
CDR3: CASSWRLGNEQFF
DNA: TGTGCCAGCAGCTGGAGATTGGGGAATGAGCAGTTCTTC

V: TRBV7-6
size: many
J: TRBJ2-2
D: TRBD1
CDR3: CASSSRTGGNPRGGTGELFF
DNA: TGTGCCAGCAGCTCTCGGACAGGGGGAAACCCCAGGGGGGGCACCGGGGAGCTGTTTTTT

V: TRBV7-9
size: many
J: TRBJ2-1
D: .
CDR3: CASSQLVGGHNEQFF
DNA: TGTGCCAGCAGCCAACTAGTTGGGGGGCACAATGAGCAGTTCTTC

V: TRBV5-1
size: .
J: TRBJ1-2
D: TRBD1
CDR3: CASSLAQTGSGYTF
DNA: TGCGCCAGCAGCTTGGCGCAGACAGGGTCCGGCTACACCTTC

V: TRBV11-1
size: many
J: TRBJ2-3
D: TRBD2
CDR3: CASSFAPSGKGSTDTQYF
DNA: TGTGCCAGCAGCTTCGCCCCTAGCGGGAAGGGATCCACAGATACGCAGTATTTT

V: TRBV12-3/TRBV12-4
size: many
J: TRBJ1-1
D: TRBD1
CDR3: CASSPTGREAFF
DNA: TGTGCCAGCAGCCCGACAGGGAGGGAAGCTTTCTTT

V: TRBV14
size: many
J: TRBJ2-7
D: .
CDR3: CASSQGFGQYF
DNA: TGTGCCAGCAGCCAGGGCTTCGGGCAGTACTTC

V: TRBV5-1
size: many
J: TRBJ1-2
D: .
CDR3: CASSAAGGHPYPANYGYTF
DNA: TGCGCCAGCAGCGCCGCGGGAGGACATCCCTACCCCGCTAACTATGGCTACACCTTC

V: TRBV28
size: .
J: TRBJ1-6
D: TRBD1
CDR3: CASIKGWGQGGSPLHF
DNA: TGTGCCAGCATCAAGGGGTGGGGACAGGGTGGTTCACCCCTCCACTTT

V: TRBV5-1
size: many
J: TRBJ2-7
D: .
CDR3: CASSLNAGAGTYEQYF
DNA: TGCGCCAGCAGTTTAAACGCGGGGGCAGGCACCTACGAGCAGTACTTC

V: TRBV5-6
size: many
J: TRBJ2-1
D: TRBD2
CDR3: CASSLKLAGEQFF
DNA: TGTGCCAGCAGCTTAAAACTAGCGGGGGAGCAGTTCTTC

V: TRBV7-8
size: few
J: TRBJ2-7
D: TRBD1
CDR3: CASSSPPGQGDYEQYF
DNA: TGTGCCAGTTCCTCCCCCCCGGGACAGGGGGATTACGAGCAGTACTTC

V: TRBV29-1
size: many
J: TRBJ2-2
D: TRBD1
CDR3: CSVGQGRGTGELFF
DNA: TGCAGCGTTGGACAGGGTCGGGGCACCGGGGAGCTGTTTTTT

V: TRBV9
size: few
J: TRBJ2-7
D: TRBD2
CDR3: CASSPGTSGYYEQYF
DNA: TGTGCCAGCAGCCCGGGGACTAGCGGCTACTACGAGCAGTACTTC

V: TRBV28
size: many
J: TRBJ1-5
D: .
CDR3: CASSFRTVNQPQHF
DNA: TGTGCCAGCAGTTTTCGGACAGTAAATCAGCCCCAGCATTTT

V: TRBV5-5
size: many
J: TRBJ2-7
D: .
CDR3: CASSLLGTRDEQYF
DNA: TGTGCCAGCAGCCTACTCGGGACCAGGGATGAGCAGTACTTC

V: TRBV5-5
size: many
J: TRBJ2-5
D: .
CDR3: CASSAGTNQETQYF
DNA: TGTGCCAGCAGCGCCGGGACCAACCAAGAGACCCAGTACTTC

V: TRBV12-3/TRBV12-4
size: many
J: TRBJ1-1
D: .
CDR3: CASSLERGVGDTEAFF
DNA: TGTGCCAGCAGTCTAGAAAGGGGGGTTGGGGACACTGAAGCTTTCTTT

V: TRBV2
size: many
J: TRBJ2-7
D: TRBD1
CDR3: CASSEAGTGTYEQYF
DNA: TGTGCCAGCAGTGAAGCCGGGACAGGGACTTACGAGCAGTACTTC

V: TRBV7-9
size: many
J: TRBJ1-5
D: .
CDR3: CASRQGDQPQHF
DNA: TGTGCCAGCAGACAGGGTGATCAGCCCCAGCATTTT

V: TRBV9
size: .
J: TRBJ2-7
D: .
CDR3: CASSVDDYEQYF
DNA: TGTGCCAGCAGCGTAGACGACTACGAGCAGTACTTC

V: TRBV19
size: many
J: TRBJ2-2
D: TRBD2
CDR3: CASRPSGIAGELFF
DNA: TGTGCCAGTAGACCGAGCGGGATCGCCGGGGAGCTGTTTTTT

V: TRBV5-1
size: many
J: TRBJ2-7
D: .
CDR3: CASSASTDSIQQYF
DNA: TGCGCCAGCAGCGCCAGCACGGACAGTATTCAGCAGTACTTC

V: TRBV7-6
size: .
J: TRBJ2-3
D: .
CDR3: CASSPKTAAKTDTQYF
DNA: TGTGCCAGCAGCCCTAAGACAGCCGCCAAAACAGATACGCAGTATTTT

V: TRBV19
size: .
J: TRBJ2-2
D: .
CDR3: CASSIWGDTGELFF
DNA: TGTGCCAGTAGTATTTGGGGGGACACCGGGGAGCTGTTTTTT

V: TRBV12-3/TRBV12-4
size: many
J: TRBJ1-1
D: TRBD1
CDR3: CASTLTGGPGEAFF
DNA: TGTGCCAGCACGCTGACAGGGGGTCCCGGAGAAGCTTTCTTT

V: TRBV12-3/TRBV12-4
size: many
J: TRBJ1-3
D: .
CDR3: CASSGGGAGGNTIYF
DNA: TGTGCCAGCAGTGGGGGTGGTGCTGGGGGAAACACCATATATTTT

V: TRBV7-8
size: many
J: TRBJ1-4
D: .
CDR3: CASSSGTLGNEKLFF
DNA: TGTGCCAGCAGCTCAGGGACCTTGGGTAATGAAAAACTGTTTTTT

V: TRBV24-1
size: many
J: TRBJ2-1
D: .
CDR3: CATSDRDEQFF
DNA: TGTGCCACCAGTGATAGGGATGAGCAGTTCTTC

V: TRBV18
size: many
J: TRBJ1-1
D: .
CDR3: CASSPRKAGETEAFF
DNA: TGTGCCAGCTCACCTCGCAAGGCAGGGGAAACTGAAGCTTTCTTT

V: TRBV7-3
size: many
J: TRBJ2-3
D: TRBD2
CDR3: CASSLTPSGGSTDTQYF
DNA: TGTGCCAGCAGCTTAACGCCTAGCGGGGGCAGCACAGATACGCAGTATTTT